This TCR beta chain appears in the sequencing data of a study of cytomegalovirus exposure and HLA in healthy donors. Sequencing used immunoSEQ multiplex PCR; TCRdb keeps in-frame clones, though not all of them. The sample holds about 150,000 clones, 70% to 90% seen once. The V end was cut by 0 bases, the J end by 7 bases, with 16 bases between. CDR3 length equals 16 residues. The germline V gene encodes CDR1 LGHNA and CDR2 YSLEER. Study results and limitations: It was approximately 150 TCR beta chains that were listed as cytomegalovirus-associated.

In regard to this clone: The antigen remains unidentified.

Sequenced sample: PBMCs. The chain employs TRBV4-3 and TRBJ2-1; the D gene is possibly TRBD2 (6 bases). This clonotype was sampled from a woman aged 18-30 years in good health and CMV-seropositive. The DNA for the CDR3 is TGCGCCAGCAGCCAAGACGGGAACGGGAGAGGTAATGAGCAGTTCTTC. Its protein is CASSQDGNGRGNEQFF.